One sample yielded the 8 T cell receptor beta chains listed below, sequenced in a study of cytomegalovirus exposure and HLA in healthy donors. Use of 60 Vbeta and 13 Jbeta primers characterized the PCR. Using immunoSEQ multiplex PCR, the repertoire was profiled, and TCRdb retains in-frame clones only, with some absent. The data contain 100,000 to 150,000 clones, over 15% of them singletons. The sample was PBMCs. The source of these receptors is a woman younger than 35 in good health and CMV-seronegative.

This clone was detected only a few times. The chain carries TRBV4-1 and TRBJ1-2; D call uncertain. Germline V gene sequence: CDR1 MGHRA, CDR2 YSYEKL. V lost 3 bases and J 4 bases, leaving 24 bases between the germline ends. The CDR3 length is 18 residues. CDR3 DNA: TGCGCCAGCAGCCAGCCCACCCTTCGGACTCCGGCTTCCTATGGCTACACCTTC. This encodes CASSQPTLRTPASYGYTF.

The chain recombines TRBV5-1 with TRBJ2-3; D call uncertain. CDR1 is SGHRS, CDR2 YFSETQ, per germline. CDR3 length: 18 residues. V lost 1 base, J lost 0 bases, and 18 bases lay in between. CDR3 sequence: CASSLTARHETSTDTQYF. DNA for the CDR3: TGCGCCAGCAGCTTGACCGCTCGACATGAAACTAGCACAGATACGCAGTATTTT.

This chain uses TRBV19 with TRBJ2-7, with TRBD1 matching 11 bases. Trimming cost V 5 bases and J 5 bases; bases outside gene matches: 8. Germline CDR1 LNHDA, CDR2 SQIVND (reference sequence). The CDR3 loop spans 15 amino acids. CDR3 sequence (DNA): TGTGCCAGTAGTGGGTTCGGGACAGGGGGACACGAGCAGTACTTC. Its translation: CASSGFGTGGHEQYF.

This clone has more than one count but fewer than ten. J is TRBJ1-5 and V is TRBV6-1; 8 bases align to TRBD1. The J segment lost 2 bases and the V segment lost 5 bases, leaving 5 bases of the junction unmatched. The CDR3 is made up of 15 amino acids. CDR1 and CDR2 (germline): MNHNS, SASEGT. CDR3 sequence: CASSFDRGGNQPQHF. CDR3 DNA: TGTGCCAGCAGTTTTGACAGGGGCGGCAATCAGCCCCAGCATTTT.

The chain carries TRBV28 and TRBJ1-4; D gene ambiguous. The CDR3 covers 15 residues. Germline loops: CDR1 MDHEN, CDR2 SYDVKM. Deletions cut 1 base from V and 8 bases from J, with 14 bases between. The CDR3 region is CASSLFGGPGEKLFF. CDR3 sequence (DNA): TGTGCCAGCAGTTTATTCGGTGGCCCGGGGGAAAAACTGTTTTTT.

The chain carries TRBV5-1 and TRBJ1-2, with 12 bases aligning to TRBD1. Losses at the gene ends were 3 bases for V and 4 bases for J; bases not matched to a gene: 4. This CDR3 comprises 15 residues. Germline lookup yields CDR1 SGHRS and CDR2 YFSETQ. The CDR3, as DNA: TGCGCCAGCAGCTGGGGGACAGGGGGCACCTATGGCTACACCTTC. Translation: CASSWGTGGTYGYTF. Variable domain in full (rest from reference TRBV5-1 and TRBJ1-2): KAGVTQTPRYLIKTRGQQVTLSCSPISGHRSVSWYQQTPGQGLQFLFEYFSETQRNKGNFPGRFSGRQFSNSRSEMNVSTLELGDSALYLCASSWGTGGTYGYTFGSGTRLTVV.

The genes are TRBV29-1 and TRBJ1-1; D perhaps matches TRBD1 (6 bases). CDR3 length equals 11 residues. CDR1 is SQVTM, CDR2 ANQGSEA, per germline. V dropped 5 bases and J dropped 7 bases, with 11 bases sitting between them. Written as DNA, the CDR3 is TGCAGCGTTCGGACAGCCAATGAAGCTTTCTTT. This gives the protein CSVRTANEAFF.

In this sample, this clone turned up a few times. The rearrangement uses TRBV28 and TRBJ1-2, with a possible D match to TRBD1 (5 bases). The CDR3 runs to 15 residues. Trimming pared 4 bases from V and 2 bases from J, leaving 14 bases between. Germline assignment: CDR1 MDHEN and CDR2 SYDVKM. The CDR3 region is CASSYPFGGNYGYTF. The CDR3 DNA reads TGTGCCAGCAGTTATCCGTTTGGGGGGAACTATGGCTACACCTTC.